The TCR beta chain under discussion was sequenced for a study of shared clonotypes between healthy human individuals. A single count supports this clone. The assay was immunoSEQ multiplex PCR, and TCRdb's table has in-frame clones only and misses some. The sample records about half a million clones, approximately 82% being singletons. Germline V gene data show CDR1 as SGDLS and CDR2 as YYNGEE. With 0 bases removed from V and 9 bases from J, the gap between germline ends came to 10 bases. CDR3 size: 13 residues. This chain links TRBV9 with TRBJ2-1; perhaps D is TRBD1 or TRBD2 (5 bases each). This sequence was found in a woman in her thirties or forties in good health. Some clones in this sample may be carry-over from other donors' samples. Sequencing used PBMCs. The CDR3 DNA reads as TGTGCCAGCAGCGTAGGAAGTGGGGGTGAGCAGTTCTTC. Translated, it gives CASSVGSGGEQFF. Variable domain in full (rest from reference TRBV9 and TRBJ2-1): DSGVTQTPKHLITATGQRVTLRCSPRSGDLSVYWYQQSLDQGLQFLIQYYNGEERAKGNILERFSAQQFPDLHSELNLSSLELGDSALYFCASSVGSGGEQFFGPGTRLTVL.